The T cell receptor beta chain under discussion was sequenced for a study of regulatory T cells in long-lasting Graves disease. The study, taken as a whole, reports: Because few samples were included, accuracy may have been lower.

This clonotype has ten or more counts. What it recognizes is unknown. The time point denotes: newly diagnosed GD, antithyroid drugs for less than 3 months. The TCR library was made from RNA that had been extracted from PBMCs in TRIzol. CDR1 and CDR2 (germline): DFQATT, SNEGSKA (reference sequence). The CDR3 spans 16 residues. Deletions cut 1 base from V and 0 bases from J, with 16 bases between. Through Arm-PCR of CDR3 regions and iRepertoire HTBI primers, TCR beta libraries were built. MiXCR, run by TCRdb on the multiplex PCR reads, gives a single entry per CDR3 protein. The profile shows about 400,000 distinct CDR3 sequences, approximately 15% of them singletons. The same sample was also used in a study of T cells in Graves' hyperthyroidism and ophthalmopathy. As reported in that work: Diagnostic decisions used clinical symptoms, serum thyroxine and TRAb, thyroid ultrasound and orbital computed tomography.

The chain recombines TRBV20-1 with TRBJ2-7; D is perhaps TRBD2 (5 bases). Sequenced material: peripheral blood mononuclear cells (PBMCs), taken at new diagnosis, from a patient treated with antithyroid drugs. The clonotype was recovered from a woman aged 40 to 49 with Graves disease. This CDR3 reads CSARVPRGLSSYEQYF. In DNA form, the CDR3 reads TGCAGTGCTAGAGTCCCCCGGGGTCTGAGCTCCTACGAGCAGTACTTC.